These 2 T cell receptor beta chains share one sample of origin, sequenced in a study of T cell changes during pregnancy in multiple sclerosis. TCRdb keeps only in-frame clones here, not all; method: immunoSEQ multiplex PCR. The sample consists of about 93,000 clones, approximately 92% of them appearing once. The source was peripheral blood, collected after pregnancy. The receptor set was obtained from a female donor with multiple sclerosis, enrolled in a pregnancy study.

The chain links TRBV10-3 to TRBJ1-1, with D possibly matching TRBD1 (5 bases). Germline CDR1 ENHRY, CDR2 SYGVKD. This CDR3 region has 16 residues. Trimming removed 4 bases from V and 2 bases from J, with 17 bases in between. The CDR3 coding sequence is TGTGCCATCAGTGTCTCTCGCCAGGACAAAAACACTGAAGCTTTCTTT. Its protein is CAISVSRQDKNTEAFF.

This clone was recorded once. This chain links TRBV4-3 with TRBJ2-3; TRBD2 matches at 13 bases. Germline CDR1 and CDR2: LGHNA and YSLEER. The CDR3 runs 17 residues. Germline trimming cut 4 bases from V and 4 bases from J; bases unmatched to any gene: 8. Here the CDR3 DNA reads TGCGCCAGCAGCCGAGGAGGGGGGACTAGCGGGGCAGATACGCAGTATTTT. Amino acid sequence: CASSRGGGTSGADTQYF.